This TCR beta chain originates from a study of shared clonotypes between healthy human individuals. Trimming pared 3 bases from V and 9 bases from J, leaving 16 bases between. Germline assignment: CDR1 SGHRS and CDR2 YFSETQ. The CDR3 has 14 residues. Study-wide results and limits: The represented genetic and exposure-history diversity was limited by the small number of donors.

This table comes from immunoSEQ multiplex PCR, and its TCRdb copy is limited to in-frame clones, with some not included. The sample has 1,500,000 or so clones, approximately 98.5% seen once. Nashville, Tennessee was home to all donors, each a Caucasian adult. As to this clone: The antigen is undetermined.

The source material was naive CD4+ T cells sorted from blood. The subset denotes: CD45RA+ positively selected. The sequence was obtained from a man in his thirties or forties in good health. This chain uses TRBV5-1 with TRBJ2-1, with D perhaps being TRBD1 or TRBD2 (7 bases each). In DNA form, the CDR3 reads TGCGCCAGCAGCTGGGACAGCGGGGAGGCTGAGCAGTTCTTC. Translated, it gives CASSWDSGEAEQFF.